This is a list of T cell receptor beta chains from one sample in a study of Ad26.COV2.S vaccination and SARS-CoV-2 variants. Sequencing was performed with immunoSEQ multiplex PCR; in TCRdb, only in-frame clones are kept and a portion is missing. The sample has about 470,000 clones, roughly 91% seen once; the top ten hold about 4.1%. This material consisted of peripheral blood, taken in a trial of Ad26.COV2.S vaccine versus placebo. The source is a person aged 18-65 years who received the Ad26.COV2.S COVID-19 vaccine or a placebo. CDR3s include the opening cysteine and the closing phenylalanine or tryptophan. The order of the fields is D gene, V gene, J gene, CDR3 protein. A D gene is named only where the DNA matches it firmly.

D: -; V: TRBV24-1; J: TRBJ1-1; CDR3: CATKAGTEAFF
D: -; V: TRBV27; J: TRBJ1-6; CDR3: CASSLSQNSPLHF
D: -; V: TRBV3-1/TRBV3-2; J: TRBJ1-6; CDR3: CASSQLTRLGSPLHF
D: TRBD2; V: TRBV10-3; J: TRBJ2-3; CDR3: CAISAPGTSGTLSLTDTQYF
D: -; V: TRBV6-2/TRBV6-3; J: TRBJ2-7; CDR3: CASSYRTPRAYEQYF
D: TRBD2; V: TRBV7-9; J: TRBJ2-1; CDR3: CASSLVSLAQEQFF
D: -; V: TRBV6-5; J: TRBJ1-1; CDR3: CASRLNTEAFF
D: TRBD1; V: TRBV27; J: TRBJ1-1; CDR3: CASSFDRNRGLNTEAFF
D: TRBD2; V: TRBV7-2; J: TRBJ2-6; CDR3: CASSSRLAGKAGANVLTF
D: -; V: TRBV29-1; J: TRBJ2-3; CDR3: CSVPSLSPPWQGSTDTQYF
D: TRBD2; V: TRBV24-1; J: TRBJ2-1; CDR3: CATSDLLAGEGLNEQFF
D: TRBD1; V: TRBV19; J: TRBJ1-1; CDR3: CASSRTGGLTEAFF
D: -; V: TRBV19; J: TRBJ2-7; CDR3: CASTTGEHYEQYF
D: -; V: TRBV5-5; J: TRBJ1-5; CDR3: CASSLGGYSNQPQHF
D: TRBD2; V: TRBV15; J: TRBJ2-7; CDR3: CATSRAAGTSGSGENEQYF
D: -; V: TRBV7-3; J: TRBJ2-5; CDR3: CASSPGMGAGYQETQYF
D: TRBD1; V: TRBV7-8; J: TRBJ1-5; CDR3: CASSRDRGRPQHF
D: -; V: TRBV14; J: TRBJ1-5; CDR3: CASSQGPDQPQHF
D: -; V: TRBV19; J: TRBJ2-3; CDR3: CATRRRGANILDTQYF
D: -; V: TRBV27; J: TRBJ1-2; CDR3: CASRGAGPKRRGYTF
D: TRBD1; V: TRBV5-1; J: TRBJ1-1; CDR3: CASSSLQGGDTEAFF
D: -; V: TRBV10-3; J: TRBJ2-7; CDR3: CAISPRGSSYEQYF
D: TRBD2; V: TRBV7-9; J: TRBJ2-2; CDR3: CASSGPGLGSTGELFF
D: -; V: TRBV14; J: TRBJ2-7; CDR3: CASSQQGYEQYF
D: TRBD1; V: TRBV4-1; J: TRBJ1-2; CDR3: CASSPKQGKNYGYTF
D: TRBD1; V: TRBV15; J: TRBJ1-1; CDR3: CATSRGTGPEAFF
D: -; V: TRBV6-5; J: TRBJ2-2; CDR3: CASSRGQTGELFF
D: TRBD2; V: TRBV11-3; J: TRBJ2-2; CDR3: CASSLEGGRGRQNTGELFF
D: TRBD2; V: TRBV18; J: TRBJ2-7; CDR3: CASSPGTSRIYEQYF
D: -; V: TRBV4-2; J: TRBJ1-2; CDR3: CASSQVRGIDGYTF
D: TRBD1; V: TRBV3-1/TRBV3-2; J: TRBJ1-1; CDR3: CASSQVPGGHTEAFF
D: TRBD2; V: TRBV28; J: TRBJ2-5; CDR3: CASSLYTSGRETQYF
D: -; V: TRBV7-9; J: TRBJ2-7; CDR3: CASRRQGPTYEQYF
D: TRBD1; V: TRBV7-3; J: TRBJ2-7; CDR3: CASSLKRDLTGAHKNRPYEQYF
D: -; V: TRBV3-1/TRBV3-2; J: TRBJ2-7; CDR3: CASSQDRGGPYEQYF
D: -; V: TRBV11-1; J: TRBJ2-7; CDR3: CASSLQGQSYEQYF
D: -; V: TRBV19; J: TRBJ2-2; CDR3: CATFTGPGELFF
D: TRBD1; V: TRBV11-2; J: TRBJ1-3; CDR3: CASSPDRGIGNTIYF
D: -; V: TRBV6-2/TRBV6-3; J: TRBJ1-2; CDR3: CASSSNGNYGYTF
D: TRBD2; V: TRBV3-1/TRBV3-2; J: TRBJ2-1; CDR3: CASSQPSGYNEQFF
D: -; V: TRBV6-5; J: TRBJ1-2; CDR3: CASSYYPPGVQGYTF
D: -; V: TRBV28; J: TRBJ2-7; CDR3: CASSLAGPYEQYF
D: -; V: TRBV7-9; J: TRBJ1-2; CDR3: CATRDTPAGYGYTF
D: -; V: TRBV5-1; J: TRBJ2-2; CDR3: CASSLAPMEGPGELFF
D: -; V: TRBV11-1; J: TRBJ2-7; CDR3: CASSSYVGLHEQYF
D: TRBD1; V: TRBV18; J: TRBJ2-5; CDR3: CASSHRTGGHETQYF
D: -; V: TRBV5-1; J: TRBJ2-4; CDR3: CASSMGQVVKNIQYF
D: TRBD1; V: TRBV27; J: TRBJ1-2; CDR3: CASSLQGANYGYTF
D: -; V: TRBV7-8; J: TRBJ2-1; CDR3: CASSLGESYNEQFF
D: TRBD1; V: TRBV12-3/TRBV12-4; J: TRBJ1-1; CDR3: CASGQGNTEAFF
D: TRBD1; V: TRBV7-9; J: TRBJ1-1; CDR3: CASSSTGETEAFF
D: -; V: TRBV28; J: TRBJ1-3; CDR3: CASSKTDRNGNTIYF
D: -; V: TRBV6-2/TRBV6-3; J: TRBJ2-1; CDR3: CASSYLPRTNRNRVIF
D: -; V: TRBV7-9; J: TRBJ2-3; CDR3: CASSPTGSTDTQYF
D: -; V: TRBV7-2; J: TRBJ2-7; CDR3: CASSPITNSYEQYF